These T cell receptor beta chains were read from a single sample in a study of OX40 agonist ivuxolimab in advanced cancers. TCRdb's table, derived via immunoSEQ multiplex PCR, lists solely in-frame clones and lacks some. The sample carries 42,000 or so clones, 70% to 85% recorded once. The sample was CD4+ or CD8+ T cells sorted from blood, taken in a trial of the OX40 agonist ivuxolimab. These receptors all come from an adult with an advanced solid tumor such as melanoma, head and neck, liver or kidney cancer. Each CDR3 is given with its conserved first and last residue. Fields, in order: D gene, J gene, clone size, V gene, CDR3 protein, CDR3 DNA. D genes are given only for firm matches. Size is stated for part of the rows, as once, few or many counts, or as a class when the clone is expanded.

TRBD1,TRBJ2-7,-,TRBV4-3,CASSQTGGYEQYF,TGCGCCAGCAGTCAGACAGGGGGATACGAGCAGTACTTC
TRBD2,TRBJ2-2,-,TRBV5-6,CASSLVAGGTGELFF,TGTGCCAGCAGCTTAGTAGCGGGAGGTACCGGGGAGCTGTTTTTT
-,TRBJ2-1,-,TRBV11-2,CASSLVAAEQFF,TGTGCCAGCAGCTTAGTCGCTGCCGAGCAGTTCTTC
-,TRBJ1-2,-,TRBV7-8,CASSSIQGAVYGYTF,TGTGCCAGCAGCTCGATACAGGGAGCGGTCTATGGCTACACCTTC
-,TRBJ2-7,-,TRBV7-3,CASSLKGGGIEQYF,TGTGCCAGCAGCTTAAAAGGTGGGGGAATCGAGCAGTACTTC
-,TRBJ2-7,-,TRBV7-6,CASSLTGPYEQYF,TGTGCCAGCAGCTTAACAGGGCCGTACGAGCAGTACTTC
-,TRBJ2-7,-,TRBV27,CASSLRWGHEQYF,TGTGCCAGCAGTTTACGCTGGGGGCACGAGCAGTACTTC
-,TRBJ1-1,-,TRBV6-5,CASSYSGGVGTEAFF,TGTGCCAGCAGTTACTCCGGAGGGGTTGGCACTGAAGCTTTCTTT
-,TRBJ1-2,-,TRBV10-3,CAISDSMTARGYTF,TGTGCCATCAGCGACAGTATGACAGCAAGGGGCTACACCTTC
-,TRBJ2-1,-,TRBV21-1,CASKTVMYINEQFF,TGTGCCAGCAAAACGGTTATGTACATTAATGAGCAGTTCTTC
TRBD1,TRBJ1-4,-,TRBV4-1,CASSRQGQNEKLFF,TGCGCCAGCAGTCGACAGGGGCAGAATGAAAAACTGTTTTTT
TRBD2,TRBJ2-1,-,TRBV30,CAWSVGTSGGQFF,TGTGCCTGGAGTGTGGGGACTAGCGGGGGGCAGTTCTTC
TRBD2,TRBJ2-5,-,TRBV13,CASSYPPGLAGKETQYF,TGTGCCAGCAGCTACCCCCCGGGACTAGCGGGGAAAGAGACCCAGTACTTC
TRBD1,TRBJ1-5,-,TRBV2,CASSASTGGSQPQHF,TGTGCCAGCAGTGCTTCGACAGGGGGTAGTCAGCCCCAGCATTTT
-,TRBJ2-7,-,TRBV7-9,CASSSTSGVTYEQYF,TGTGCCAGCAGCTCTACCTCCGGGGTCACCTACGAGCAGTACTTC
-,TRBJ2-7,-,TRBV11-3,CASSSGGQRVNEQYF,TGTGCCAGCAGCTCCGGTGGACAACGAGTAAACGAGCAGTACTTC
-,TRBJ2-7,large,TRBV15,CATSTGEPYEQYF,TGTGCCACCAGCACCGGGGAGCCCTACGAGCAGTACTTC
-,TRBJ2-5,once,TRBV20-1,CSAIQETQYF,TGCAGTGCTATTCAAGAGACCCAGTACTTC
TRBD1,TRBJ2-1,-,TRBV9,CASSGDRDEQFF,TGTGCCAGCAGCGGCGACAGGGATGAGCAGTTCTTC
-,TRBJ2-7,-,TRBV9,CASSVRRTDSYEQYF,TGTGCCAGCAGCGTCAGGAGGACAGACTCCTACGAGCAGTACTTC
-,TRBJ2-3,-,TRBV27,CASSSVQGFRTDTQYF,TGTGCCAGCAGTTCAGTACAGGGATTTCGCACAGATACGCAGTATTTT
TRBD2,TRBJ2-7,once,TRBV27,CASSPLAAVTYEQYF,TGTGCCAGCAGTCCCCTAGCGGCGGTTACCTACGAGCAGTACTTC
TRBD1,TRBJ1-2,-,TRBV14,CASSRRQGTGYTF,TGTGCCAGCAGCCGCAGACAGGGGACTGGCTACACCTTC
TRBD1,TRBJ2-7,once,TRBV6-5,CASSYQTGEEYF,TGTGCCAGCAGTTACCAGACAGGGGAAGAATACTTC
-,TRBJ1-5,once,TRBV7-9,CASSLSGSGHSNQPQHF,TGTGCCAGCAGCTTATCTGGTTCAGGACATAGCAATCAGCCCCAGCATTTT
TRBD1,TRBJ2-4,-,TRBV10-3,CATGTGELAKNIQYF,TGTGCCACGGGGACAGGGGAGTTAGCCAAAAACATTCAGTACTTC
-,TRBJ2-5,-,TRBV19,CASHAWRDGLVKTQYF,TGTGCCAGCCACGCGTGGAGGGACGGCCTCGTGAAGACCCAGTACTTC
-,TRBJ2-7,-,TRBV5-6,CASSLGDINSYEQYF,TGTGCCAGCAGCTTAGGGGACATTAACTCCTACGAGCAGTACTTC
TRBD1,TRBJ2-7,-,TRBV27,CASSWTGAYEQYF,TGTGCCAGCAGTTGGACAGGGGCCTACGAGCAGTACTTC
TRBD1,TRBJ2-3,-,TRBV2,CASSEILIVGQSTDTQYF,TGTGCCAGCAGTGAAATTTTAATTGTGGGACAGAGCACAGATACGCAGTATTTT
-,TRBJ2-7,-,TRBV7-8,CASSPTGPSPYEQYF,TGTGCCAGCAGCCCGACAGGTCCGAGCCCTTACGAGCAGTACTTC
-,TRBJ2-7,-,TRBV21-1,CASSKGRMTVLEQYF,TGTGCCAGCAGCAAGGGACGCATGACAGTTTTGGAGCAGTACTTC
-,TRBJ2-5,-,TRBV5-6,CASRYTSGGTQYF,TGTGCCAGCAGATATACCTCCGGGGGGACCCAGTACTTC
-,TRBJ1-4,-,TRBV7-3,CASSPGGRADEKLFF,TGTGCCAGCAGCCCCGGGGGCCGGGCGGATGAAAAACTGTTTTTT
TRBD1,TRBJ1-3,-,TRBV7-9,CASSRRGQRDTIYF,TGTGCCAGCAGCCGGAGGGGGCAGCGGGACACCATATATTTT
TRBD1,TRBJ1-1,-,TRBV10-3,CAISEGQGVGNTEAFF,TGTGCCATCAGTGAAGGACAGGGGGTTGGGAACACTGAAGCTTTCTTT
-,TRBJ1-1,-,TRBV4-1,CASSRSQGVTEAFF,TGCGCCAGCAGCCGAAGTCAGGGAGTGACTGAAGCTTTCTTT
-,TRBJ1-6,-,TRBV19,CASSIKQGGSPLHF,TGTGCCAGTAGTATTAAGCAGGGAGGCTCACCCCTCCACTTT
TRBD2,TRBJ2-1,few,TRBV4-2,CASSQPGTSGRDYNEQFF,TGTGCCAGCAGCCAACCCGGGACTAGCGGGAGGGATTACAATGAGCAGTTCTTC
TRBD2,TRBJ2-1,-,TRBV5-1,CASNILTSGIANEQFF,TGCGCCAGCAACATCCTGACTAGCGGGATCGCCAATGAGCAGTTCTTC
-,TRBJ1-2,few,TRBV9,CASSVVGHTLGYGYTF,TGTGCCAGCAGCGTAGTGGGACATACTCTTGGATATGGCTACACCTTC
TRBD1,TRBJ1-3,-,TRBV9,CASSVPTGGDRDTIYF,TGTGCCAGCAGCGTCCCAACAGGGGGCGATAGGGACACCATATATTTT
-,TRBJ1-5,once,TRBV10-1,CASSESYSNQPQHF,TGCGCCAGCAGTGAGAGCTATAGCAATCAGCCCCAGCATTTT
-,TRBJ2-3,-,TRBV27,CASSPTTDTQYF,TGTGCCAGCAGTCCAACCACAGATACGCAGTATTTT
TRBD1,TRBJ2-5,-,TRBV6-1,CASSATGVETQYF,TGTGCCAGCAGTGCCACAGGGGTCGAGACCCAGTACTTC
TRBD2,TRBJ2-2,-,TRBV7-2,CASSSWTSGRTGELFF,TGTGCCAGCAGCTCCTGGACTAGCGGACGCACCGGGGAGCTGTTTTTT
-,TRBJ1-2,-,TRBV30,CAWSRETLPNYGYTF,TGTGCCTGGAGTAGGGAGACACTCCCAAACTATGGCTACACCTTC
-,TRBJ2-6,-,TRBV7-8,CASRPQGYSGANVLTF,TGTGCCAGCAGGCCACAGGGTTACTCTGGGGCCAACGTCCTGACTTTC
-,TRBJ2-7,-,TRBV29-1,CSVVMRGGWEQYF,TGCAGCGTTGTAATGCGGGGCGGCTGGGAGCAGTACTTC
-,TRBJ2-5,-,TRBV4-1,CASSQMTTGPQYF,TGCGCCAGCAGCCAGATGACAACGGGTCCCCAGTACTTC
-,TRBJ2-3,-,TRBV27,CASSPRVSGADTQYF,TGTGCCAGCAGCCCTCGGGTCTCAGGGGCAGATACGCAGTATTTT
TRBD1,TRBJ1-6,-,TRBV19,CASRTDRAGGSPLHF,TGTGCCAGTAGGACGGACAGGGCGGGAGGTTCACCCCTCCACTTT
TRBD1,TRBJ2-7,-,TRBV15,CATSRDRDRAYEQYF,TGTGCCACCAGCAGAGATAGAGACAGGGCGTACGAGCAGTACTTC
-,TRBJ1-6,-,TRBV5-6,CASIIWAHNSPLHF,TGTGCCAGCATTATTTGGGCCCATAATTCACCCCTCCACTTT
-,TRBJ2-7,-,TRBV18,CASGTGFEQYF,TGTGCCAGCGGTACAGGATTCGAGCAGTACTTC
-,TRBJ2-3,-,TRBV11-2,CASSSLWVRTDTQYF,TGTGCCAGCAGCTCCCTATGGGTTAGGACAGATACGCAGTATTTT
-,TRBJ1-5,-,TRBV27,CASSWDGNQPQHF,TGTGCCAGCAGTTGGGACGGAAATCAGCCCCAGCATTTT
-,TRBJ2-1,-,TRBV4-3,CASSQDLLDYNEQFF,TGCGCCAGCAGCCAAGATCTGCTAGATTACAATGAGCAGTTCTTC
-,TRBJ2-7,-,TRBV5-6,CASSPGVPPYEQYF,TGTGCCAGCAGCCCAGGGGTCCCGCCGTACGAGCAGTACTTC